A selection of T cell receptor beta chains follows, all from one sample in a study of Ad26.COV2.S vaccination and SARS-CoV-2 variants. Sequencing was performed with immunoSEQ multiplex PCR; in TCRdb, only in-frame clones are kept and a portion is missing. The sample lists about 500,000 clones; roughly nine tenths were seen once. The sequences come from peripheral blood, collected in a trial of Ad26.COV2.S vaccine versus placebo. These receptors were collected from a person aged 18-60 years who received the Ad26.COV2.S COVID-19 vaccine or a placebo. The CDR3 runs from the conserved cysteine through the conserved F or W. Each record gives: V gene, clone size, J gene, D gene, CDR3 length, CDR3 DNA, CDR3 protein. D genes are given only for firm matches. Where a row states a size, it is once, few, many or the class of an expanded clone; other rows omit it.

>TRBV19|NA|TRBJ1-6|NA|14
TGTGCCAGTAACTGGCGGCAGGGAGATTCACCCCTCCACTTT
CASNWRQGDSPLHF
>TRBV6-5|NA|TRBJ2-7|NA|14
TGTGCCAGCAGTTACTCAGGGTGGTCGTACGAGCAGTACTTC
CASSYSGWSYEQYF
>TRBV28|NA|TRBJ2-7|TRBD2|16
TGTGCCAGCAGTTTATTCGCTAGCGGTACGACCTACGAGCAGTACTTC
CASSLFASGTTYEQYF
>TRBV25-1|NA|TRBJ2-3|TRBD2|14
TGTGCCAGCAGTGAGGGAGGGAGTACAGATACGCAGTATTTT
CASSEGGSTDTQYF
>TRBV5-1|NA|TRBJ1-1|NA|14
TGCGCCAGCAGCTTGAGGGGGTTGAACACTGAAGCTTTCTTT
CASSLRGLNTEAFF
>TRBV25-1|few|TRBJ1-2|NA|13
TGTGCCAGCAGTGTCGACATAAACTATGGCTACACCTTC
CASSVDINYGYTF
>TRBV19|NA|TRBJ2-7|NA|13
TGTGCCAGTAGTATGATCGGGGGTAGCGAGCAGTACTTC
CASSMIGGSEQYF
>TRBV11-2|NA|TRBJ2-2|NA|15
TGTGCCAGCAAACAGTCCGAGTTGAACACCGGGGAGCTGTTTTTT
CASKQSELNTGELFF
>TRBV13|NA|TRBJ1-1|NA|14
TGTGCCAGCAGCTTAGCTAGTCGGCAGGTTCAAGCTTTCTTT
CASSLASRQVQAFF
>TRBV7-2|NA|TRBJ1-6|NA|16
TGTGCCAGCAGCTTTTGGGGGCGTATGAAGAATTCACCCCTCCACTTT
CASSFWGRMKNSPLHF
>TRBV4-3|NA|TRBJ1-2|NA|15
TGCGCCAGCAGCCAAGATAGGAGGGACGTCTATGGCTACACCTTC
CASSQDRRDVYGYTF
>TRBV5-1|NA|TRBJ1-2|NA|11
TGCGCCAGCGGGACGTCTGGTGGCTACACCTTC
CASGTSGGYTF
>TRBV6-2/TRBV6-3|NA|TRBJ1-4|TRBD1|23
TGTGCCAGCAGCCAACCAACCTGCCCCCCCCGTTGGAGGGGGCGCGTGCGGCATGAAAAACTGTTTTTT
CASSQPTCPPRWRGRVRHEKLFF
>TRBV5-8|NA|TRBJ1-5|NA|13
TGTGCCAGCAGCTTGGTGGGAGACCAGCCCCAGCATTTT
CASSLVGDQPQHF
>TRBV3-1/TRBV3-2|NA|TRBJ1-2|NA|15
TGTGCCAGCAGCCAAAACTCGGCGGGGACCCATGGCTACACCTTC
CASSQNSAGTHGYTF
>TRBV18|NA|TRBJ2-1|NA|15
TGTGCCAGCTCACCAGGGGGATTTGGCTACAATGAGCAGTTCTTC
CASSPGGFGYNEQFF
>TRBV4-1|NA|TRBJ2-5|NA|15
TGCGCCAGCAGACAAAACTTCTGGTCATCGGGGACCCAGTACTTC
CASRQNFWSSGTQYF
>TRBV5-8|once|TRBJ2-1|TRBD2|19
TGTGCCAGCAGCTTGTTGACTAGCGGGGGGGCCGGGGACTACAATGAGCAGTTCTTC
CASSLLTSGGAGDYNEQFF
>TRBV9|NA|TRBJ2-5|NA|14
TGTGCCAGCAGCCTTTCCCAGTTTCAAGAGACCCAGTACTTC
CASSLSQFQETQYF
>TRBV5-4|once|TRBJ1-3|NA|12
TGTGCCAGCAGCTTGTTGGGAAACACCATATATTTT
CASSLLGNTIYF
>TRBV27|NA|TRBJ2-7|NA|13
TGTGCCAGCAGTTTCAGGACAAACTACGAGCAGTACTTC
CASSFRTNYEQYF
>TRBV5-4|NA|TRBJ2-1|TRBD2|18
TGTGCCAGCAGGAACCGTCGGAGCGGGAGCCGGTTCAACAATGAGCAGTTCTTC
CASRNRRSGSRFNNEQFF
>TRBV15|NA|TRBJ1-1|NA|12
TGTGCCACCAGCAGAGGTACCGCTGAAGCTTTCTTT
CATSRGTAEAFF
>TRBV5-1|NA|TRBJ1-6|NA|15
TGCGCCAGCAGCTGGTCAGGAGCTTATAATTCACCCCTCCACTTT
CASSWSGAYNSPLHF
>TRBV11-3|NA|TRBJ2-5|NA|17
TGTGCCAGCAGCTTAGGTTCCCCTGGACATCCATTCGGGACCCAGTACTTC
CASSLGSPGHPFGTQYF
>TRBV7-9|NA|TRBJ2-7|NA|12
TGTGCCAGCAGCACGGACCACTACGAGCAGTACTTC
CASSTDHYEQYF
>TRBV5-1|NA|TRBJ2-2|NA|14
TGCGCCAGCAGCCCGGGTTCGAACACCGGGGAGCTGTTTTTT
CASSPGSNTGELFF
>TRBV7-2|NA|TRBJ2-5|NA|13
TGTGCCAGCAGCTTGGGGTCGATGGAGACCCAGTACTTC
CASSLGSMETQYF
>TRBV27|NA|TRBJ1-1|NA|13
TGTGCCAGCAACCAGAACATGAACACTGAAGCTTTCTTT
CASNQNMNTEAFF
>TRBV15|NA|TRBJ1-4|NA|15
TGTGCCACCAGCAGAGATGTGGGGGCTAATGAAAAACTGTTTTTT
CATSRDVGANEKLFF
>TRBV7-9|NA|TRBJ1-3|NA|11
TGTGCCAGCAGCTTCACGGGCACCATATATTTT
CASSFTGTIYF
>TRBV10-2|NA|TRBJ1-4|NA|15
TGCGCCAGCAGTGAAAGAGGGAAGGGGTATGAAAAACTGTTTTTT
CASSERGKGYEKLFF
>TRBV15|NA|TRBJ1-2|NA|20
TGTGCCACCAGCAGAGGCCGTCGCGGGACTCGCTCCTCTCTTCCCTATGGCTACACCTTC
CATSRGRRGTRSSLPYGYTF
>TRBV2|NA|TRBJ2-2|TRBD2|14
TGTGCCAGCCGAAAAGCGGGAACGTCCGGGGAGCTGTTTTTT
CASRKAGTSGELFF
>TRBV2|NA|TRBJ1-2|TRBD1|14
TGTGCCAGCAGTGAAAGTAGGGACAGCTATGGCTACACCTTC
CASSESRDSYGYTF
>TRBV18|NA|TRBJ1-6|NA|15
TGTGCCAGCTCACGAGTCGGGTCAGGGGAAGCACCCCTCCACTTT
CASSRVGSGEAPLHF
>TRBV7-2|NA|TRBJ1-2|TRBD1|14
TGTGCCAGCAGATCCACCGGGACAGCTTATGGCTACACCTTC
CASRSTGTAYGYTF
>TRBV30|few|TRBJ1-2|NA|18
TGTGCCTGGAGTGTACGGGTCCCGGACACCCTCGTGGACTATGGCTACACCTTC
CAWSVRVPDTLVDYGYTF
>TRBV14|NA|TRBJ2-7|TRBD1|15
TGTGCCAGCAGCCAAGGGGGGACAGTTTCCTACGAGCAGTACTTC
CASSQGGTVSYEQYF
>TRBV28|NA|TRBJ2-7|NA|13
TGTGCCAGCAGTGCCGCAGGGTCCTACGAGCAGTACTTC
CASSAAGSYEQYF
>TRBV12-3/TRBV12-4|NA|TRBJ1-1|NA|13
TGTGCCAGCAGTACCGGCAAGAACACTGAAGCTTTCTTT
CASSTGKNTEAFF
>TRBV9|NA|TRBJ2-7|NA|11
TGTGCCAGCAGCCTTTCCTACGAGCAGTACTTC
CASSLSYEQYF